This T cell receptor (beta chain) emerged from a study of cytomegalovirus exposure and HLA in healthy donors. Study observations and caveats: The authors enumerated around 150 TCR beta chains as linked to cytomegalovirus. Rare TCR sequences predominated, though certain public TCRs were found in many donors. One later analysis, an examination of the 120 validation repertoires, found that first-cohort TCR clusters tended to co-occur in them.

The validation cohort, a group of 120 subjects, included the donors and was separate from the roughly 670-subject first cohort. Trimming cost V 4 bases and J 1 base, with 9 bases left between them. Germline loops: CDR1 SGHKS, CDR2 YYEKEE (reference sequence). The CDR3 spans 14 residues. This clone was counted between two and nine times. Its target is unknown. Sequencing used immunoSEQ multiplex PCR; TCRdb keeps in-frame clones, though not all of them. Of some 320,000 clones in the sample, about 85% were seen once. The clonotype was recovered from a woman aged 25-40 years in good health and CMV-seropositive. V usage is TRBV5-5 and J usage is TRBJ1-5; tentatively, D is TRBD1 (6 bases). Sequences were obtained from PBMCs. The CDR3, as DNA: TGTGCCAGCAGCGGAACAGGGAGCAATCAGCCCCAGCATTTT. This sequence encodes CASSGTGSNQPQHF.